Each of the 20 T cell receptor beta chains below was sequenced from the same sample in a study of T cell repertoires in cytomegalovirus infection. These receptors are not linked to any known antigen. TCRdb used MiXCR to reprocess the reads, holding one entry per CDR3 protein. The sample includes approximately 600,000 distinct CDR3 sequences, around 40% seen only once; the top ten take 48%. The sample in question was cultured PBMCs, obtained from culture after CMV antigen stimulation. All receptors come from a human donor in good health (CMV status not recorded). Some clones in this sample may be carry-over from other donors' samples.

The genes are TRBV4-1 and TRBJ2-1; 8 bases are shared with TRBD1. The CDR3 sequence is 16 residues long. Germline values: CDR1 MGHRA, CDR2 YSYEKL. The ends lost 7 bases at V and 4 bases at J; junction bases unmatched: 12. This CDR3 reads CASNPRTGLGYNEQFF. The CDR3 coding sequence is TGCGCCAGCAACCCCCGGACAGGGCTTGGTTACAATGAGCAGTTCTTC.

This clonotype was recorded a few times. This chain's CDR3 is CASRLRGDPRQETQYF. The CDR3 DNA reads TGTGCCAGCAGATTAAGGGGGGATCCCAGACAAGAGACCCAGTACTTC. The chain joins TRBV7-2 to TRBJ2-5, with D tentatively TRBD1 or TRBD2 (6 bases each). The CDR3 consists of 16 residues. The germline V gene encodes CDR1 SGHTA and CDR2 FQGNSA. Trimming took off 6 bases at V and 2 bases at J, with 19 bases between the two ends.

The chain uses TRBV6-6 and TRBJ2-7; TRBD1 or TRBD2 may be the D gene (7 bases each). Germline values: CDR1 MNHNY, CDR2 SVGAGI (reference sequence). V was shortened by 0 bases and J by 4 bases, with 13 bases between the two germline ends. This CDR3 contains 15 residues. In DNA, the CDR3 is TGTGCCAGCAGTTACTCGGGGAGGGGGCCTTACGAGCAGTACTTC. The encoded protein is CASSYSGRGPYEQYF.

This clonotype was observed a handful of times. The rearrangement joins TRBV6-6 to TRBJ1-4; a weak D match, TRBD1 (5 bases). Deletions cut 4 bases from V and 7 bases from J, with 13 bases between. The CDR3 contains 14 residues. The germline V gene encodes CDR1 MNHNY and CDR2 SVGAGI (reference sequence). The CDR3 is CASSFDSLSEKLFF. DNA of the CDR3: TGTGCCAGCAGTTTCGACAGTCTTAGTGAAAAACTGTTTTTT.

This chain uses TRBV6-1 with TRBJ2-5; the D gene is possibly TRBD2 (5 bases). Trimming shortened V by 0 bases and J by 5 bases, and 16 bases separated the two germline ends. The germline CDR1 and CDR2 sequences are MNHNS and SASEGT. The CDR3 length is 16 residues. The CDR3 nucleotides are TGTGCCAGCAGTGAAGCGCTAGTTTCGGGATTGGAGACCCAGTACTTC. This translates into CASSEALVSGLETQYF.

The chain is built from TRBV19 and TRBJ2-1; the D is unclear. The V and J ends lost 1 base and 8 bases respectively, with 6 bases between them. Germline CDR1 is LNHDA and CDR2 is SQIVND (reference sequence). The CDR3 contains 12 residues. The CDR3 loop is CASSIVLHEQFF. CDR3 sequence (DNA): TGTGCCAGTAGTATAGTGCTTCATGAGCAGTTCTTC.

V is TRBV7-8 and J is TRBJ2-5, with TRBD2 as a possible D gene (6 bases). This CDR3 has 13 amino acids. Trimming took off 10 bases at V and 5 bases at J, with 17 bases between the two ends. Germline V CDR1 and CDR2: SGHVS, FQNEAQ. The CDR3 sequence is CATGGGAGETQYF. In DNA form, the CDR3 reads TGTGCCACAGGTGGAGGGGCGGGGGAGACCCAGTACTTC.

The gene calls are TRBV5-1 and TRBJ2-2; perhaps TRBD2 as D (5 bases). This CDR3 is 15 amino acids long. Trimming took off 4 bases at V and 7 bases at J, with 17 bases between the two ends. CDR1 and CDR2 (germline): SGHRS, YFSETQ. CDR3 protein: CASSAHRPRDGELFF. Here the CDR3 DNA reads TGCGCCAGCAGCGCCCACCGGCCCCGGGACGGGGAGCTGTTTTTT.

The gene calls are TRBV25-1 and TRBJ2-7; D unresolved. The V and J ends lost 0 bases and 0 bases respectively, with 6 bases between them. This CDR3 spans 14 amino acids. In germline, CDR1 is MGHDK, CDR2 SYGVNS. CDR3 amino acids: CASSEYLGSYEQYF. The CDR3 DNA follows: TGTGCCAGCAGTGAATATCTGGGCTCCTACGAGCAGTACTTC.

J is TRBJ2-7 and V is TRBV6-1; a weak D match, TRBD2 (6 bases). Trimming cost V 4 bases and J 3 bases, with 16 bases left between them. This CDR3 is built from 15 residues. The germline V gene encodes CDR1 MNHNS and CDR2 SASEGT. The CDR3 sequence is CASSGSRGIGYEQYF. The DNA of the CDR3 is TGTGCCAGCAGTGGTTCCCGGGGGATTGGCTACGAGCAGTACTTC.

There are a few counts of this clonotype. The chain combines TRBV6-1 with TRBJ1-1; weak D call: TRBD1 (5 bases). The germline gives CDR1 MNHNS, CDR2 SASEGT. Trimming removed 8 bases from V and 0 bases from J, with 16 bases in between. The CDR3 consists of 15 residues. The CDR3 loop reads CASSRGGSVNTEAFF. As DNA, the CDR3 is TGTGCCAGCTCTCGGGGGGGGTCGGTGAACACTGAAGCTTTCTTT.

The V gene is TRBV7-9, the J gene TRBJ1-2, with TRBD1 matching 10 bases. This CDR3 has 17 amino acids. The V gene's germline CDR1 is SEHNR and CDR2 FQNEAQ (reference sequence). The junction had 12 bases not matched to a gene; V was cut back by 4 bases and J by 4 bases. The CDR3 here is CASSSPGQGLLRYGYTF. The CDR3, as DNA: TGTGCCAGCAGCTCTCCGGGACAGGGGCTGTTGCGCTATGGCTACACCTTC.

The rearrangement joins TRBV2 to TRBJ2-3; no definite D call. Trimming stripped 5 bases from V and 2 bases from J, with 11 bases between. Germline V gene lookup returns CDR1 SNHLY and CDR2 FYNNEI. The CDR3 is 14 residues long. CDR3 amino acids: CASSSNGLTDTQYF. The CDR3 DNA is TGTGCCAGCAGTTCCAACGGGCTCACAGATACGCAGTATTTT.

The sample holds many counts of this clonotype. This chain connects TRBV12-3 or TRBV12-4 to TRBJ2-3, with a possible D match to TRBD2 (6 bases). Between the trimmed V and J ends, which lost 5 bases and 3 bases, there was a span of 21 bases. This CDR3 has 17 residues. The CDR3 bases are TGTGCCAGCAGTCCCCTCGGAGGGGCCGGTGGGACAGATACGCAGTATTTT. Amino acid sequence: CASSPLGGAGGTDTQYF.

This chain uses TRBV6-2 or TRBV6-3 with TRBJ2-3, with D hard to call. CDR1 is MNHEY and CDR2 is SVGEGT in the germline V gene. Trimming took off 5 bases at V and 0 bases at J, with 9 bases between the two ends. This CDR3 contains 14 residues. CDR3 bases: TGTGCCAGCAGTGAGACAATAAGCACAGATACGCAGTATTTT. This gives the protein CASSETISTDTQYF.

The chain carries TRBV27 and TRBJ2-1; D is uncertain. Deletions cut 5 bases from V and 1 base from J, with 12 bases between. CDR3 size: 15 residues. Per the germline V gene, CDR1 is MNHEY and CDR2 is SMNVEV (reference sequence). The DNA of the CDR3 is TGTGCCAGCAGTCCCAGGCGCGGTTCCTACAATGAGCAGTTCTTC. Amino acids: CASSPRRGSYNEQFF.

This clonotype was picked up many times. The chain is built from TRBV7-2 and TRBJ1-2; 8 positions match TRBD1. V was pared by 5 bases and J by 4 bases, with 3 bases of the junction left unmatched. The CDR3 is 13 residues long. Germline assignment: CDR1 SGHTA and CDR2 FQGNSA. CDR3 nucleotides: TGTGCCAGCAGCCGGGACAGGACCTATGGCTACACCTTC. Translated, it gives CASSRDRTYGYTF. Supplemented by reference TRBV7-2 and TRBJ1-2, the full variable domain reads GAGVSQSPSNKVTEKGKDVELRCDPISGHTALYWYRQSLGQGLEFLIYFQGNSAPDKSGLPSDRFSAERTGGSVSTLTIQRTQQEDSAVYLCASSRDRTYGYTFGSGTRLTVV.

DNA of the CDR3: TGTGCCAGCAGTACTCAGGGGCAGGGGGCCTCTGACTACGAGCAGTACTTC. Its translation is CASSTQGQGASDYEQYF. The chain employs TRBV5-5 and TRBJ2-7; 8 nucleotides match TRBD1. This CDR3 is 17 amino acids long. In germline, CDR1 is SGHKS, CDR2 YYEKEE (reference sequence). J was trimmed by 3 bases and V by 5 bases; bases with no gene match: 16.

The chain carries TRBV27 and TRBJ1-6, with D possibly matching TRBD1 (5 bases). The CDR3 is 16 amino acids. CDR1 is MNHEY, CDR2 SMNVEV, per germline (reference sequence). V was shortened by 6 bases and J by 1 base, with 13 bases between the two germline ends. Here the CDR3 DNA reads TGTGCCAGCAGAATCACAGGCGAGTCCTATAATTCACCCCTCCACTTT. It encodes CASRITGESYNSPLHF.

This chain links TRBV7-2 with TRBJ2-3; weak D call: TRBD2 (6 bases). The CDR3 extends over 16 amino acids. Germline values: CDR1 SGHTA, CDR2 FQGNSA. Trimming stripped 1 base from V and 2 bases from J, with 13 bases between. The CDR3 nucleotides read TGTGCCAGCAGCTTAGTTAGCGGAGAAACCACAGATACGCAGTATTTT. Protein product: CASSLVSGETTDTQYF. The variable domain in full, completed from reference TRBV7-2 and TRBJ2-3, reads GAGVSQSPSNKVTEKGKDVELRCDPISGHTALYWYRQSLGQGLEFLIYFQGNSAPDKSGLPSDRFSAERTGGSVSTLTIQRTQQEDSAVYLCASSLVSGETTDTQYFGPGTRLTVL.